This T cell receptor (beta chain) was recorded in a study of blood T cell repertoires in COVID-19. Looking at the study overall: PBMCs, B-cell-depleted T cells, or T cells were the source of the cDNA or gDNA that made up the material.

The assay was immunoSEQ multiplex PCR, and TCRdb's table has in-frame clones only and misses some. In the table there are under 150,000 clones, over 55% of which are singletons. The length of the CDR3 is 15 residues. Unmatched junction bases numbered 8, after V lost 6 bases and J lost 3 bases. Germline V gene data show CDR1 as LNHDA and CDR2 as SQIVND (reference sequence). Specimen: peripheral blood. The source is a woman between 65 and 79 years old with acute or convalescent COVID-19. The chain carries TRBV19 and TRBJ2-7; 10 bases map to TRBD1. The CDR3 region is CASRRRGQGHYEQYF. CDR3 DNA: TGTGCCAGTAGACGCCGGGGACAGGGGCACTACGAGCAGTACTTC. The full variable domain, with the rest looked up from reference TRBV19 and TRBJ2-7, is DGGITQSPKYLFRKEGQNVTLSCEQNLNHDAMYWYRQDPGQGLRLIYYSQIVNDFQKGDIAEGYSVSREKKESFPLTVTSAQKNPTAFYLCASRRRGQGHYEQYFGPGTRLTVT.